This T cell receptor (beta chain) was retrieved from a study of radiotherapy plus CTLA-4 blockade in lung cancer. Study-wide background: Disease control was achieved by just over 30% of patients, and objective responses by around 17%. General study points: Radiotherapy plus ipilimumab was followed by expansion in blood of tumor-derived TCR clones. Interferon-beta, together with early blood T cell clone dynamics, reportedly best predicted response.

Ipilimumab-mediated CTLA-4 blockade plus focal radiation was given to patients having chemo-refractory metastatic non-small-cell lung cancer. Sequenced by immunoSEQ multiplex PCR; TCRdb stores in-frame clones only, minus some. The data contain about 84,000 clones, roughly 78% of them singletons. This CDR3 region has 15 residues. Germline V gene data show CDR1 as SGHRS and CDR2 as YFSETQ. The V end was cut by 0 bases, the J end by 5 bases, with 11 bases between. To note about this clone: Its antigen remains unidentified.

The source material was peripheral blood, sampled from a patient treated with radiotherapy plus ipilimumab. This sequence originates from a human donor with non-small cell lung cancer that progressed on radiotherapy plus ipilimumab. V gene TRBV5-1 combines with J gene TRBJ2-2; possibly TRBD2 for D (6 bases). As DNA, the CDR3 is TGCGCCAGCAGCTTGGGGGGAGGTCAGACCGGGGAGCTGTTTTTT. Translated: CASSLGGGQTGELFF.